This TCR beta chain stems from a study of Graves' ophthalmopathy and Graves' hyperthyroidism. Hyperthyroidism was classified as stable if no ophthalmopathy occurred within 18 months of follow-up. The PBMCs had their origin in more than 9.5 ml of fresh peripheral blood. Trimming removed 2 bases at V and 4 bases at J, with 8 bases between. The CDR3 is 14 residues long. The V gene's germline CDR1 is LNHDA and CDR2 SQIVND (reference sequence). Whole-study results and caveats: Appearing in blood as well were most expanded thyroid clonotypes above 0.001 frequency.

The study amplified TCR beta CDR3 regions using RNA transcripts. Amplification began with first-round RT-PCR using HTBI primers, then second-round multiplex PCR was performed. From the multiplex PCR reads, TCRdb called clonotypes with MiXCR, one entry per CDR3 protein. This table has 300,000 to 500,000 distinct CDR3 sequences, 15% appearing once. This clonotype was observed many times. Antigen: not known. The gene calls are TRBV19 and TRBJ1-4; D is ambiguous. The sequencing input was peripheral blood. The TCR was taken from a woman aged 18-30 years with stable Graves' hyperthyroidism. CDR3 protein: CASSIIGGNEKLFF. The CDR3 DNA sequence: TGTGCCAGTAGTATAATTGGCGGTAATGAAAAACTGTTTTTT.